Each of the 29 T cell receptor beta chains below was sequenced from the same sample in a study of CD8 T cell repertoires and HIV-1 epitope variants (dated by TCRdb to about 2020). No antigens are known for them. Library method: the immunoSEQ multiplex PCR assay. TCRdb holds this immuneACCESS table with in-frame rearrangements only. Some clones are missing; in checked studies, unresolved V genes explain under half, and the rest has no known cause. Recorded for this sample are thousands of clones; about 70% of them occurred a single time. About 45% of the sample is taken by the ten largest. The source material was cultured CD8+ T cells derived from PBMCs. All receptors come from a male donor with HIV.

This chain links TRBV2 with TRBJ1-1; no definite D call. The germline CDR1 and CDR2 sequences are SNHLY and FYNNEI. Trimming took off 5 bases at V and 0 bases at J, with 16 bases between the two ends. This CDR3 spans 16 amino acids. This CDR3 reads CASSTDQTRLNTEAFF. DNA for the CDR3: TGTGCCAGCAGTACCGACCAGACCCGCTTGAACACTGAAGCTTTCTTT. The whole variable domain, remainder taken from reference TRBV2 and TRBJ1-1, is EPEVTQTPSHQVTQMGQEVILRCVPISNHLYFYWYRQILGQKVEFLVSFYNNEISEKSEIFDDQFSVERPDGSNFTLKIRSTKLEDSAMYFCASSTDQTRLNTEAFFGQGTRLTVV.

The CDR3: CASSHNLEGSDTQYF. DNA of the CDR3: TGTGCCAGCAGCCACAATCTGGAGGGTTCAGATACGCAGTATTTT. The chain carries TRBV13 and TRBJ2-3; maybe TRBD2 (6 bases). The V gene's germline CDR1 is PRHDT and CDR2 FYEKMQ (reference sequence). CDR3 length: 15 residues. Trimming shortened V by 5 bases and J by 4 bases, and 16 bases separated the two germline ends.

This clone was counted between two and nine times. The chain is built from TRBV19 and TRBJ1-1; D is unresolved. The V gene's germline CDR1 is LNHDA and CDR2 SQIVND (reference sequence). The CDR3 runs to 15 residues. V lost 1 base to trimming and J lost 1 base, with 10 bases between them. The DNA for the CDR3 is TGTGCCAGTAGTATAGGTTTAGGGAGGAACACTGAAGCTTTCTTT. It translates to CASSIGLGRNTEAFF.

The chain joins TRBV11-1 to TRBJ1-6; D perhaps matches TRBD1 (5 bases). The CDR3 is 13 amino acids. Looked up from germline, CDR1 is SGHAT and CDR2 is FQDESV (reference sequence). Trimming left V 8 bases short and J 7 bases short, with 12 bases between. Here the CDR3 reads CASAPQGNSPLHF. The CDR3 DNA reads as TGTGCCAGCGCACCTCAGGGAAATTCACCCCTCCACTTT.

This clone is medium-sized. The chain couples TRBV7-6 to TRBJ2-5; 13 bases are shared with TRBD2. The V gene end was trimmed by 4 bases and the J gene end by 4 bases; junction bases not matched to a gene: 12. This CDR3 region has 18 residues. The germline gives CDR1 SGHVS, CDR2 FNYEAQ. The CDR3 nucleotides read TGTGCCAGCAGCTACTTACCGGGGGGACTAGCGGGGTCAGAGACCCAGTACTTC. Translating it yields CASSYLPGGLAGSETQYF.

V usage is TRBV6-5 and J usage is TRBJ1-4, with D uncertain. There are 15 residues in the CDR3. The V and J ends lost 4 bases and 3 bases respectively, with 12 bases between them. Germline CDR1 reads MNHEY; CDR2 reads SVGAGI. The DNA of the CDR3 is TGTGCCAGCAGTTCCGGACCTCGCTCTAATGAAAAACTGTTTTTT. Amino acid sequence: CASSSGPRSNEKLFF.

This clone was counted a single time. This sequence joins TRBV6-5 and TRBJ2-7, with 10 nucleotides matching TRBD1. CDR3 size: 13 residues. The junction had 0 bases not matched to a gene; V was cut back by 2 bases and J by 5 bases. Germline V gene sequence: CDR1 MNHEY, CDR2 SVGAGI. The CDR3 loop is CASSYGTGDEQYF. Written as DNA, the CDR3 is TGTGCCAGCAGTTACGGGACAGGGGACGAGCAGTACTTC.

This clone was seen only a few times. The chain uses TRBV5-4 and TRBJ2-5, with D unclear. V lost 9 bases and J lost 5, with 8 bases in between. Germline CDR1 and CDR2: SGHNT and YYREEE (reference sequence). The CDR3 consists of 10 residues. The CDR3 reads CATPAETQYF. CDR3 in DNA: TGTGCCACCCCAGCGGAGACCCAGTACTTC.

The chain has TRBV5-1 and TRBJ2-3; the match to TRBD2 covers 9 bases. In germline, CDR1 is SGHRS, CDR2 YFSETQ. V lost 4 bases, J lost 0 bases, and 9 bases stayed unmatched. The CDR3 totals 17 residues. CDR3 in DNA: TGCGCCAGCAGCCCCGGTGTAGCGGGAGCTAGCACAGATACGCAGTATTTT. Translated: CASSPGVAGASTDTQYF.

The CDR3 protein is CASSIGLAGSYNEQFF. DNA of the CDR3: TGTGCCAGTAGTATAGGCCTAGCGGGGAGTTACAATGAGCAGTTCTTC. The J gene is TRBJ2-1, the V gene TRBV19; TRBD2 matches 9 bases. The junction had 5 bases not matched to a gene; V was cut back by 1 base and J by 4 bases. Germline V CDR1 and CDR2: LNHDA, SQIVND (reference sequence). The CDR3 spans 16 residues.

The CDR3: CASSLEAQYNEQFF. CDR3 sequence (DNA): TGTGCCAGCAGTTTGGAGGCGCAGTACAATGAGCAGTTCTTC. This rearrangement joins TRBV28 to TRBJ2-1, with D possibly being TRBD2 (5 bases). Germline CDR1 MDHEN, CDR2 SYDVKM. V was pared by 3 bases and J by 4 bases, with 10 bases between. This CDR3 is 14 amino acids long.

This clone was counted once. This chain links TRBV28 with TRBJ2-1; maybe TRBD2 (6 bases). The CDR3 consists of 16 residues. Germline CDR1 reads MDHEN; CDR2 reads SYDVKM. V lost 4 bases and J lost 0, with 13 bases in between. The CDR3, as DNA: TGTGCCAGCAGTTCAGATAGCGGTAGCTCCTACAATGAGCAGTTCTTC. Translating it yields CASSSDSGSSYNEQFF.

CDR3 sequence (DNA): TGTGCCAGCAGCTTAGGAACTACCGCCGCCGGGGAGCTGTTTTTT. It yields the protein CASSLGTTAAGELFF. The rearrangement links TRBV7-6 to TRBJ2-2; no reliable D call. Looked up from germline, CDR1 is SGHVS and CDR2 is FNYEAQ. CDR3 length equals 15 residues. Trimming stripped 1 base from V and 6 bases from J, with 12 bases between.

The V gene is TRBV4-1, the J gene TRBJ2-3; tentative D call: TRBD2 (6 bases). The CDR3 consists of 17 residues. In germline, CDR1 is MGHRA, CDR2 YSYEKL. V was clipped by 0 bases and J by 2 bases, with 15 bases between them. The CDR3: CASSQDPWGLPTDTQYF. CDR3 DNA sequence: TGCGCCAGCAGCCAAGATCCCTGGGGACTCCCCACAGATACGCAGTATTTT.

V and J are TRBV2 and TRBJ1-2; a possible D gene is TRBD1 (6 bases). There are 17 residues in the CDR3. V was cut by 5 bases and J by 2 bases, with 21 bases left in between. Germline V gene data show CDR1 as SNHLY and CDR2 as FYNNEI. The CDR3, as DNA: TGTGCCAGCAGTCCTTTTGAGACAGGAGAAGAGAACTATGGCTACACCTTC. Amino acid sequence: CASSPFETGEENYGYTF.

This clone came up a few times. V usage is TRBV28 and J usage is TRBJ2-7; 9 bases are shared with TRBD1. The CDR3 contains 13 residues. The junction had 5 bases not matched to a gene; V was cut back by 6 bases and J by 5 bases. The germline gives CDR1 MDHEN, CDR2 SYDVKM. The CDR3 protein is CASSRDRVNEQYF. Here the CDR3 DNA reads TGTGCCAGCAGCCGGGACAGGGTAAACGAGCAGTACTTC.

The chain carries TRBV5-1 and TRBJ2-7, with 8 bases identical to TRBD2. The CDR3 has 21 amino acids. After removal of 1 base from V and 3 bases from J, the junction contained 24 bases not matched to a gene. Looked up from germline, CDR1 is SGHRS and CDR2 is YFSETQ. In DNA form, the CDR3 reads TGCGCCAGCAGCTTGCAAGTATTAGGCGCAGGACCGACTAGCGATTTCTACGAGCAGTACTTC. This sequence encodes CASSLQVLGAGPTSDFYEQYF.

The chain couples TRBV11-2 to TRBJ2-1, with TRBD1 matching over 9 bases. V lost 4 bases, J lost 9 bases, and 13 bases stayed unmatched. Germline CDR1 is SGHAT and CDR2 is FQNNGV. The CDR3 contains 16 residues. The CDR3 coding sequence is TGTGCCAGCAGCTCGACCCAGGGACAGGGTTATGGTGAGCAGTTCTTC. Translation: CASSSTQGQGYGEQFF.

The genes are TRBV10-3 and TRBJ2-2, with a weak D call TRBD1 (5 bases). V was cut by 7 bases and J by 8 bases, with 8 bases left in between. The CDR3 runs to 11 residues. CDR1 is ENHRY and CDR2 is SYGVKD in the germline V gene. As DNA, the CDR3 is TGTGCCATCATGGGGCAGGGGGAGCTGTTTTTT. Its translation: CAIMGQGELFF.

The chain has TRBV11-2 and TRBJ2-7, with 10 bases lining up with TRBD2. The germline V gene encodes CDR1 SGHAT and CDR2 FQNNGV. CDR3 length: 17 residues. Trimming cost V 2 bases and J 7 bases; bases outside gene matches: 14. CDR3 sequence (DNA): TGTGCCAGCAGCTTAACCCCGGAGCTAGCGGGAGTGTATGAGCAGTACTTC. This translates into CASSLTPELAGVYEQYF.

This sequence joins TRBV29-1 and TRBJ2-7; D not certain. The CDR3 extends over 12 amino acids. The germline V and J ends were trimmed by 4 bases and 2 bases, with 9 bases remaining between them. Germline CDR1 and CDR2: SQVTM and ANQGSEA. The CDR3 DNA follows: TGCAGCGTTGCGGCAGACCCCTACGAGCAGTACTTC. It yields the protein CSVAADPYEQYF.

The J gene is TRBJ2-2, the V gene TRBV5-4; D is ambiguous. The V end lost 4 bases, the J end lost 0 bases, and 4 bases lay between the germline ends. Germline V gene sequence: CDR1 SGHNT, CDR2 YYREEE (reference sequence). This CDR3 has 13 residues. Here the CDR3 DNA reads TGTGCCAGCAGCCCCGCGAACACCGGGGAGCTGTTTTTT. Translation gives CASSPANTGELFF.

The sample holds one count of this clone. The chain combines TRBV27 with TRBJ2-5, with 7 bases lining up with TRBD1. Trimming cost V 4 bases and J 1 base; bases outside gene matches: 0. The germline gives CDR1 MNHEY, CDR2 SMNVEV (reference sequence). The CDR3 runs to 13 residues. CDR3 DNA sequence: TGTGCCAGCAGTTGGGACAGCCAAGAGACCCAGTACTTC. Its protein is CASSWDSQETQYF.

The rearrangement uses TRBV7-8 and TRBJ2-1; D gene ambiguous. This CDR3 region has 13 residues. Trimming pared 5 bases from V and 4 bases from J, leaving 9 bases between. The germline gives CDR1 SGHVS, CDR2 FQNEAQ. Written as DNA, the CDR3 is TGTGCCAGCAGCCCAGGCGATTACAATGAGCAGTTCTTC. Amino acids: CASSPGDYNEQFF. The variable domain in full, with the rest retrieved from reference TRBV7-8 and TRBJ2-1, is GAGVSQSPRYKVAKRGQDVALRCDPISGHVSLFWYQQALGQGPEFLTYFQNEAQLDKSGLPSDRFFAERPEGSVSTLKIQRTQQEDSAVYLCASSPGDYNEQFFGPGTRLTVL.

V usage is TRBV28 and J usage is TRBJ1-4; 10 bases map to TRBD1. J gave up 4 bases and V 5 bases, and 7 bases lay outside the gene matches. The V gene's germline CDR1 is MDHEN and CDR2 SYDVKM. The CDR3 is 16 residues long. DNA of the CDR3: TGTGCCAGCAGTGGAAACGACAGGGGGCTTAATGAAAAACTGTTTTTT. It specifies CASSGNDRGLNEKLFF.

This clone was recorded a few times. The chain carries TRBV28 and TRBJ2-3, with 10 positions matching TRBD2. With 2 bases clipped from V and 0 bases from J, the junction kept 8 bases outside the gene matches. This CDR3 is built from 18 residues. Germline V gives CDR1 MDHEN, CDR2 SYDVKM. The chain's CDR3 is CASSLLAGDYVSTDTQYF. CDR3 DNA: TGTGCCAGCAGTTTACTAGCGGGGGATTACGTTAGCACAGATACGCAGTATTTT.

DNA of the CDR3: TGCGCCAGCAGTCTCCGCGCGCCACGGCAGAGCACAGATACGCAGTATTTT. It encodes CASSLRAPRQSTDTQYF. V and J are TRBV23-1 and TRBJ2-3; no reliable D call. TRBV23-1 is identified as an open reading frame with a role that is uncertain. The length of the CDR3 is 17 residues. V lost 4 bases and J 0 bases, leaving 17 bases between the germline ends.

The chain has TRBV5-4 and TRBJ1-5, with D possibly TRBD1 on 5 matching bases. The V and J ends lost 8 bases and 5 bases respectively, with 32 bases between them. This CDR3 region has 19 residues. Germline lookup yields CDR1 SGHNT and CDR2 YYREEE (reference sequence). This chain's CDR3 is CASTARRRLAGTADQPQHF. Here the CDR3 DNA reads TGTGCCAGTACCGCCCGGCGGAGGCTGGCCGGGACTGCTGATCAGCCCCAGCATTTT.

The V gene is TRBV27, the J gene TRBJ1-2, with D maybe TRBD1 (6 bases). The V end lost 2 bases, the J end lost 5 bases, and 9 bases lay between the germline ends. The CDR3 spans 13 residues. Per germline, CDR1 MNHEY and CDR2 SMNVEV (reference sequence). The CDR3 nucleotides read TGTGCCAGCAGTTTAAGGGGGGGTTATGGCTACACCTTC. Protein: CASSLRGGYGYTF.